A selection of T cell receptor beta chains follows, all from one sample in a study of shared clonotypes between healthy human individuals. Produced via immunoSEQ multiplex PCR; TCRdb's table is partial and in-frame only. The table includes hundreds of thousands of clones, around 74% detected once. Sequencing used memory CD4+ T cells sorted from blood. The receptor source for this set is a woman aged 25-40 years in good health. Each CDR3 is given with its conserved first and last residue. D genes are given only for firm matches. A row's size may be missing; if present it is once, few, many or a size class.

d_gene	abundance	v_gene	j_gene	CDR3aa	CDR3nt
NA	NA	TRBV7-2	TRBJ2-2	CASSLGGTGELFF	TGTGCCAGCAGCTTAGGAGGCACCGGGGAGCTGTTTTTT
NA	once	TRBV5-6	TRBJ1-2	CASSTGQRYGYTF	TGTGCCAGCAGCACAGGACAGCGCTATGGCTACACCTTC
NA	NA	TRBV27	TRBJ2-2	CASSLWANTGELFF	TGTGCCAGCAGTCTTTGGGCGAACACCGGGGAGCTGTTTTTT
TRBD2	once	TRBV7-2	TRBJ2-3	CASSWAGGGTDTQYF	TGTGCCAGCAGCTGGGCGGGAGGGGGCACAGATACGCAGTATTTT
TRBD1	NA	TRBV7-8	TRBJ1-2	CASRKHGTGDAYGYTF	TGTGCCAGCAGGAAACACGGGACAGGGGATGCCTATGGCTACACCTTC
NA	NA	TRBV9	TRBJ2-5	CASSVGIQASQETQYF	TGTGCCAGCAGCGTAGGAATTCAAGCCTCCCAAGAGACCCAGTACTTC
TRBD1	NA	TRBV7-2	TRBJ2-7	CASSPGQGAYYEQYF	TGTGCCAGCAGCCCCGGACAGGGGGCTTACTACGAGCAGTACTTC
TRBD1	NA	TRBV19	TRBJ1-4	CASSQPDRVLGKLFF	TGTGCCAGTAGTCAACCCGACAGGGTTCTAGGAAAACTGTTTTTT
TRBD2	NA	TRBV5-1	TRBJ2-7	CASSLGSGGEQYF	TGCGCCAGCAGCTTGGGTAGCGGGGGCGAGCAGTACTTC
NA	NA	TRBV29-1	TRBJ2-5	CSVGAGQETQYF	TGCAGCGTTGGCGCCGGCCAAGAGACCCAGTACTTC
NA	NA	TRBV5-8	TRBJ2-3	CASSLVTQYF	TGTGCCAGCAGCTTGGTGACGCAGTATTTT
NA	NA	TRBV19	TRBJ1-2	CASSPGGGFGYTF	TGTGCCAGTAGTCCCGGCGGAGGGTTTGGCTACACCTTC
NA	NA	TRBV4-2	TRBJ1-1	CASSQDQQGRREAFF	TGTGCCAGCAGCCAAGATCAGCAGGGAAGGCGTGAAGCTTTCTTT
NA	NA	TRBV28	TRBJ1-1	CASSPTMNTEAFF	TGTGCCAGCAGTCCTACTATGAACACTGAAGCTTTCTTT
TRBD1	NA	TRBV14	TRBJ2-7	CASSHYRTGNF	TGTGCCAGCAGCCATTATCGGACAGGGAACTTC
NA	NA	TRBV19	TRBJ2-1	CASNQNTGFLVNEQFF	TGTGCCAGTAACCAAAACACGGGTTTCTTGGTCAATGAGCAGTTCTTC
NA	NA	TRBV5-1	TRBJ1-2	CASSSGQIYGYTF	TGCGCCAGCAGTTCCGGACAGATCTATGGCTACACCTTC
NA	many	TRBV5-4	TRBJ1-5	CASSGGSPEPQHF	TGTGCCAGCAGCGGGGGCAGCCCTGAGCCCCAGCATTTT
NA	NA	TRBV10-2	TRBJ1-2	CASSELGTANYGYTF	TGCGCCAGCAGTGAGCTGGGGACGGCGAACTATGGCTACACCTTC
NA	NA	TRBV5-6	TRBJ1-2	CASSLKATGANYGYTF	TGTGCCAGCAGCTTGAAGGCGACAGGAGCTAACTATGGCTACACCTTC
NA	many	TRBV29-1	TRBJ1-4	CSVSRVVSEKLFF	TGCAGCGTCTCCAGGGTTGTGAGCGAAAAACTGTTTTTT
NA	NA	TRBV11-2	TRBJ2-6	CASSFRVSGANVLTF	TGTGCCAGCAGCTTCCGAGTCTCTGGGGCCAACGTCCTGACTTTC
NA	NA	TRBV30	TRBJ2-7	CAWSGGVYEQYF	TGTGCCTGGAGTGGGGGGGTCTACGAGCAGTACTTC
TRBD1	NA	TRBV11-2	TRBJ1-5	CASSWTGANQPQHF	TGTGCCAGCAGCTGGACAGGGGCCAATCAGCCCCAGCATTTT
NA	once	TRBV7-9	TRBJ1-4	CASSSGPPQGEKLFF	TGTGCCAGCAGCTCAGGACCACCGCAGGGTGAAAAACTGTTTTTT
NA	NA	TRBV28	TRBJ2-1	CATSSRTVYNEQFF	TGTGCCACGTCCTCCCGGACAGTATACAATGAGCAGTTCTTC
NA	NA	TRBV28	TRBJ1-2	CASSPAGRPRGRGYTF	TGTGCCAGCAGTCCCGCGGGGCGTCCTAGGGGCCGTGGCTACACCTTC
TRBD2	NA	TRBV10-3	TRBJ2-7	CAISEPPGGAGEQYF	TGTGCCATCAGTGAGCCTCCGGGAGGGGCGGGCGAGCAGTACTTC
NA	NA	TRBV6-9	TRBJ1-3	CASSNHPSSGNTIYF	TGTGCCAGCAGTAACCATCCAAGCTCTGGAAACACCATATATTTT
TRBD2	NA	TRBV7-6	TRBJ2-5	CASSLGSGRGETQYF	TGTGCCAGCAGCTTGGGTAGCGGGAGGGGAGAGACCCAGTACTTC
NA	NA	TRBV5-1	TRBJ2-3	CASIGGLTDTQYF	TGCGCCAGCATCGGGGGATTAACAGATACGCAGTATTTT
NA	few	TRBV19	TRBJ2-5	CASSTRTGSVIETQYF	TGTGCCAGTAGTACCCGCACCGGCTCAGTCATAGAGACCCAGTACTTC
NA	NA	TRBV19	TRBJ2-3	CASKGVIRQGTDTQYF	TGTGCCAGTAAGGGGGTAATACGACAGGGCACAGATACGCAGTATTTT
NA	NA	TRBV19	TRBJ2-7	CASSRQMGFHEQYF	TGTGCCAGTAGTAGACAGATGGGGTTTCACGAGCAGTACTTC
NA	NA	TRBV19	TRBJ1-3	CASRPNYARVSGNTIYF	TGTGCCAGCCGACCTAATTACGCCAGGGTTTCTGGAAACACCATATATTTT
TRBD2	NA	TRBV5-1	TRBJ2-3	CASSAGTSGSLAQYF	TGCGCCAGCAGCGCCGGGACTAGCGGGAGTTTGGCGCAGTATTTT
NA	NA	TRBV5-1	TRBJ1-5	CASRLTGTGNQPQHF	TGCGCCAGCAGACTTACAGGGACGGGAAATCAGCCCCAGCATTTT